The clone carrying this T cell receptor (beta chain) was counted only a few times. Its antigen remains unidentified. The data originate from a study of cytomegalovirus exposure and HLA in healthy donors. From germline, CDR1 is SGHTA and CDR2 FQGNSA. V trimming: 3 bases; J trimming: 7 bases; junction bases outside the gene matches: 9. This CDR3 comprises 15 residues. The PCR employed 60 Vbeta primers together with 13 Jbeta primers. Sequencing was performed with immunoSEQ multiplex PCR; in TCRdb, only in-frame clones are kept and a portion is missing. The sample carries fewer than 80,000 clones, approximately 75% recorded once. Study-level results: In an earlier analysis, in under 700 donors, most V segments appeared productive either ~87% or ~30% of the time.

The sequence derives from a woman in her 30s in good health and CMV-seronegative. The chain couples TRBV7-2 to TRBJ2-1, with 7 bases lining up with TRBD2. The sample comprised PBMCs. The CDR3 loop reads CASSLLIAGMNEQFF. The CDR3 DNA follows: TGTGCCAGCAGCTTGTTAATAGCGGGTATGAATGAGCAGTTCTTC.